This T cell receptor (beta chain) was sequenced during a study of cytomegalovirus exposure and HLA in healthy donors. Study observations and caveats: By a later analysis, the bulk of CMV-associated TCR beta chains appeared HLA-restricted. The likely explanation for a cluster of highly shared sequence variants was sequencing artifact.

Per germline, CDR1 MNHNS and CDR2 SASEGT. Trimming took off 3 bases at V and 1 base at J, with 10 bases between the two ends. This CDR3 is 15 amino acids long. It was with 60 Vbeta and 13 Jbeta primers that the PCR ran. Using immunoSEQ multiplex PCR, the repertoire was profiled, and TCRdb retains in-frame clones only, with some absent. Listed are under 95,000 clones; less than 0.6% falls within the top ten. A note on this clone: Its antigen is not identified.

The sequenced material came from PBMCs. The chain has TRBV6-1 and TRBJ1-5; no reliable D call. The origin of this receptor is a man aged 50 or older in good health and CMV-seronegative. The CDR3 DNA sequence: TGTGCCAGCAGTGATGGCCAGTACAGCAATCAGCCCCAGCATTTT. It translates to CASSDGQYSNQPQHF.